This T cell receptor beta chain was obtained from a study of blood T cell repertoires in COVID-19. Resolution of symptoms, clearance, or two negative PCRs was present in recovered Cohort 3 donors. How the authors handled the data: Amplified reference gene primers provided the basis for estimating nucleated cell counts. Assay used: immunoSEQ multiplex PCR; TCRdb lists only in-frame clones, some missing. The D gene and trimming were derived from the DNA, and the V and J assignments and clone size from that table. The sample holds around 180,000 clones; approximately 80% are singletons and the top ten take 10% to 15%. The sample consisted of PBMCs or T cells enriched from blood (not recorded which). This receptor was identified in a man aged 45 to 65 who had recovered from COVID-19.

Here the CDR3 reads CASSQGVGLAETYEQYF. DNA for the CDR3: TGCGCCAGCAGCCAAGGAGTAGGACTAGCGGAGACCTACGAGCAGTACTTC. The gene calls are TRBV4-1 and TRBJ2-7; 10 positions match TRBD2. The V segment lost 1 base and the J segment 2 bases; nucleotides outside the gene matches: 8. Germline loops: CDR1 MGHRA, CDR2 YSYEKL. The CDR3 has 17 residues.